One sample yielded the 27 T cell receptor beta chains listed below, sequenced in a study of T cells in localized non-small cell lung cancer. Produced via immunoSEQ multiplex PCR; TCRdb's table is partial and in-frame only. The sample lists about 2,300 clones, almost 40% occurring once. The sample consisted of lung tumor tissue, taken before any cancer treatment. Receptors were obtained from a male donor older than 55 with stage II squamous cell lung carcinoma.

V and J are TRBV9 and TRBJ2-5; D unresolved. The CDR3 consists of 12 residues. Germline V gives CDR1 SGDLS, CDR2 YYNGEE. Trimming removed 0 bases from V and 1 base from J, with 1 base in between. The CDR3 sequence is CASSVGQETQYF. The DNA for the CDR3 is TGTGCCAGCAGCGTAGGCCAAGAGACCCAGTACTTC.

J is TRBJ2-3 and V is TRBV19; D could derive from TRBD1 or TRBD2 (6 bases each). The germline V gene encodes CDR1 LNHDA and CDR2 SQIVND (reference sequence). Trimming cost V 3 bases and J 4 bases, with 14 bases left between them. The CDR3 length is 15 residues. Written as DNA, the CDR3 is TGTGCCAGTAGTATTGGTGGGGGGCGGGCAGATACGCAGTATTTT. Protein product: CASSIGGGRADTQYF.

This clone has just a few counts. The J gene is TRBJ1-1, the V gene TRBV19; 8 bases line up with TRBD1. Germline V gene data show CDR1 as LNHDA and CDR2 as SQIVND (reference sequence). This CDR3 has 14 amino acids. Trimming took 3 bases from V and 2 from J; bases not matched to a gene: 2. The CDR3 nucleotides read TGTGCCAGTAGTATGCAGGGGGCCAACACTGAAGCTTTCTTT. Translated: CASSMQGANTEAFF.

This clone was picked up a small number of times. The rearrangement joins TRBV28 to TRBJ1-1, with D possibly TRBD1 on 6 matching bases. V lost 2 bases to trimming and J lost 1 base, with 11 bases between them. CDR1 and CDR2 (germline): MDHEN, SYDVKM. The CDR3 is made up of 15 amino acids. CDR3 DNA sequence: TGTGCCAGCAGTTTAGGGGGCGGGAGGAACACTGAAGCTTTCTTT. Translation: CASSLGGGRNTEAFF. The full variable domain, rest sourced from reference TRBV28 and TRBJ1-1, is DVKVTQSSRYLVKRTGEKVFLECVQDMDHENMFWYRQDPGLGLRLIYFSYDVKMKEKGDIPEGYSVSREKKERFSLILESASTNQTSMYLCASSLGGGRNTEAFFGQGTRLTVV.

The count of this clone is one. A junction boundary mismatches the germline segment, possibly from a read error. CDR3: CANSIGPYNEQFF. CDR3 DNA: TGTGCCAATAGTATAGGTCCCTACAATGAGCAGTTCTTC. This chain connects TRBV19 to TRBJ2-1, with D hard to call. CDR1 LNHDA and CDR2 SQIVND come from the germline V gene (reference sequence). CDR3 length: 13 residues. Based on the CDR3 plus reference TRBV19 and TRBJ2-1, the full variable domain is DGGITQSPKYLFRKEGQNVTLSCEQNLNHDAMYWYRQDPGQGLRLIYYSQIVNDFQKGDIAEGYSVSREKKESFPLTVTSAQKNPTAFYLCANSIGPYNEQFFGPGTRLTVL.

Within the sample, this clone is large. CDR3 DNA sequence: TGTGCCAGTAGCCTTATTCGGGGATTAGCCAAAAACATTCAGTACTTC. It translates to CASSLIRGLAKNIQYF. V is TRBV19 and J is TRBJ2-4, with D possibly being TRBD2 (5 bases). CDR1 and CDR2 from the germline V gene are LNHDA and SQIVND (reference sequence). V lost 6 bases and J lost 0, with 15 bases in between. The CDR3 covers 16 residues.

Only a few counts were recorded for this clone. The gene calls are TRBV18 and TRBJ1-4, with a weak D call TRBD1 (6 bases). Trimming took 5 bases from V and 10 from J, leaving 20 bases between them. CDR1 is KGHSH and CDR2 is LQKENI in the germline V gene. The CDR3 totals 15 residues. In DNA, the CDR3 is TGTGCCAGCTCATCTACTCGGGACACAACAGGAAAACTGTTTTTT. As protein: CASSSTRDTTGKLFF.

V usage is TRBV28 and J usage is TRBJ2-1, with 8 bases matching TRBD1. CDR1 is MDHEN, CDR2 SYDVKM, per germline. The CDR3 consists of 13 residues. The V and J ends lost 5 bases and 9 bases, in that order; junction bases with no gene match: 6. The CDR3 bases are TGTGCCAGCAGTCCGGACAGGGAAGGTGAGCAGTTCTTC. Its protein product is CASSPDREGEQFF.

This clone was counted only a few times. The genes are TRBV11-3 and TRBJ2-7, with D maybe TRBD2 (6 bases). Germline CDR1 SGHNT, CDR2 YENEEA. CDR3 size: 14 residues. V dropped 5 bases and J dropped 2 bases, with 13 bases sitting between them. In DNA form, the CDR3 reads TGTGCCAGCAGCGGGGGTGGAGGGCCCTACGAGCAGTACTTC. It codes for CASSGGGGPYEQYF.

This rearrangement joins TRBV28 to TRBJ2-7; D remains unclear. Trimming took 5 bases from V and 3 from J, leaving 8 bases between them. CDR3 length: 12 amino acids. From germline, CDR1 is MDHEN and CDR2 SYDVKM. The CDR3 loop is CASSPLDYEQYF. For the CDR3, the DNA is TGTGCCAGCAGTCCGTTGGACTACGAGCAGTACTTC.

There are a few counts of this clone. This chain joins TRBV6-8 and TRBJ1-5; 7 bases agree with TRBD1. CDR1 and CDR2 (germline): MNHGY, SAAAGT. The V segment lost 5 bases and the J segment 0 bases; nucleotides outside the gene matches: 7. The CDR3 loop spans 16 amino acids. This CDR3 is CASSGQETYSNQPQHF. The CDR3 DNA sequence: TGTGCCAGCAGTGGACAGGAAACATATAGCAATCAGCCCCAGCATTTT.

The chain has TRBV28 and TRBJ1-4, with 8 bases lining up with TRBD1. CDR1 and CDR2 (germline): MDHEN, SYDVKM. This CDR3 is 14 amino acids long. V dropped 6 bases and J dropped 5; count of bases not matched to a gene: 5. CDR3: CASSPDRENEKLFF. CDR3 bases: TGTGCCAGCAGCCCGGACAGGGAAAATGAAAAACTGTTTTTT.

Judged by abundance, this clone is medium-sized (0.01 to 0.1%). The chain combines TRBV7-2 with TRBJ2-5; 8 bases map to TRBD1. Germline V gene lookup returns CDR1 SGHTA and CDR2 FQGNSA. Trimming cost V 5 bases and J 5 bases; bases outside gene matches: 4. CDR3 size: 13 residues. The CDR3, as DNA: TGTGCCAGCAGCCCTCGGACAGGGGAGACCCAGTACTTC. This codes for CASSPRTGETQYF.

The J gene is TRBJ1-5, the V gene TRBV19; 11 bases line up with TRBD1. This CDR3 region has 14 residues. In germline, CDR1 is LNHDA, CDR2 SQIVND (reference sequence). V shed 6 bases, J shed 4 bases, and the junction held 2 bases outside the gene matches. The CDR3 loop is CASRRDRGNQPQHF. In DNA, the CDR3 is TGTGCCAGTAGAAGGGACAGGGGGAATCAGCCCCAGCATTTT.

The chain has TRBV4-1 and TRBJ2-5, with 7 bases identical to TRBD2. The CDR3 runs to 15 residues. The J segment lost 4 bases and the V segment lost 1 base, leaving 6 bases of the junction unmatched. CDR1 MGHRA and CDR2 YSYEKL come from the germline V gene. The CDR3: CASSQVAGEVETQYF. CDR3 DNA: TGCGCCAGCAGCCAAGTGGCGGGGGAGGTAGAGACCCAGTACTTC.

The J gene is TRBJ2-3, the V gene TRBV11-3; D is tentatively TRBD1 or TRBD2 (5 bases each). From germline, CDR1 is SGHNT and CDR2 YENEEA. V lost 3 bases and J 4 bases, leaving 14 bases between the germline ends. The CDR3 loop spans 15 amino acids. The CDR3 loop is CASSFWGSAADTQYF. The DNA of the CDR3 is TGTGCCAGCAGCTTTTGGGGGAGTGCAGCAGATACGCAGTATTTT.

The gene calls are TRBV19 and TRBJ2-7, with 7 positions matching TRBD2. The germline gives CDR1 LNHDA, CDR2 SQIVND (reference sequence). The V segment lost 0 bases and the J segment 0 bases; nucleotides outside the gene matches: 5. The CDR3 extends over 16 amino acids. Written as DNA, the CDR3 is TGTGCCAGTAGTATAGATCTAAGCGGGGACTCCTACGAGCAGTACTTC. As protein: CASSIDLSGDSYEQYF.

This clone was counted a few times. This chain links TRBV9 with TRBJ2-2, with unresolved D. The CDR3 covers 13 residues. The V end was cut by 3 bases, the J end by 2 bases, with 5 bases between. Germline V CDR1 and CDR2: SGDLS, YYNGEE. The CDR3 DNA reads TGTGCCAGCAGCGAGGCTAACACCGGGGAGCTGTTTTTT. Amino acid sequence: CASSEANTGELFF.

This clone is judged medium-sized. This CDR3 is also generated by other DNA sequences in the sample. The chain has TRBV6-8 and TRBJ1-2, with 8 bases that match TRBD1. Germline values: CDR1 MNHGY, CDR2 SAAAGT. This CDR3 comprises 13 residues. V dropped 10 bases and J dropped 4; count of bases not matched to a gene: 8. The chain's CDR3 is CAITGGLRYGYTF. CDR3 DNA: TGTGCCATCACAGGGGGACTGCGCTATGGCTACACCTTC.

The J gene is TRBJ1-1, the V gene TRBV10-1, with 11 bases aligning to TRBD1. From germline, CDR1 is WNHNN and CDR2 SYGVQD (reference sequence). The CDR3 is 11 residues long. The ends lost 6 bases at V and 12 bases at J; junction bases unmatched: 3. The CDR3 protein is CASSGQGATFF. Written as DNA, the CDR3 is TGCGCCAGCAGCGGACAGGGGGCAACTTTCTTT.

By share, this clone counts as medium-sized (0.01 to 0.1%). The V gene is TRBV11-3, the J gene TRBJ1-4, with a weak D call TRBD1 (5 bases). The V end lost 3 bases, the J end lost 8 bases, and 16 bases lay between the germline ends. The CDR3 has 15 residues. The V gene's germline CDR1 is SGHNT and CDR2 YENEEA. Written as DNA, the CDR3 is TGTGCCAGCAGCTTTCAAGGGGATAGAGGAGAAAAACTGTTTTTT. Its protein product is CASSFQGDRGEKLFF.

The chain couples TRBV9 to TRBJ1-5; D may be TRBD1 (5 bases). CDR3 length: 13 residues. V lost 10 bases and J lost 7, with 18 bases in between. Germline CDR1 reads SGDLS; CDR2 reads YYNGEE. CDR3 loop: CAGSRGDGQPQHF. The CDR3 DNA reads as TGTGCCGGTTCCCGGGGGGACGGCCAGCCCCAGCATTTT.

J is TRBJ2-7 and V is TRBV19; the match to TRBD1 covers 10 bases. The junction had 12 bases not matched to a gene; V was cut back by 7 bases and J by 6 bases. There are 15 residues in the CDR3. The germline V gene has CDR1 LNHDA and CDR2 SQIVND (reference sequence). Written as DNA, the CDR3 is TGTGCCAGTAACCAGGGGGGACAGGGGACGGGCGAGCAGTACTTC. Amino acids: CASNQGGQGTGEQYF. Complete variable domain (other parts from reference TRBV19 and TRBJ2-7): DGGITQSPKYLFRKEGQNVTLSCEQNLNHDAMYWYRQDPGQGLRLIYYSQIVNDFQKGDIAEGYSVSREKKESFPLTVTSAQKNPTAFYLCASNQGGQGTGEQYFGPGTRLTVT.

The chain has TRBV18 and TRBJ2-7; possibly TRBD1 or TRBD2 for D (5 bases each). Germline V gene sequence: CDR1 KGHSH, CDR2 LQKENI. Deletions cut 5 bases from V and 4 bases from J, with 15 bases between. The CDR3 loop spans 14 amino acids. This chain's CDR3 is CASSADGKGYEQYF. CDR3 nucleotides: TGTGCCAGCTCAGCGGACGGGAAGGGGTACGAGCAGTACTTC.

V is TRBV19 and J is TRBJ1-2; D gene ambiguous. CDR1 and CDR2 (germline): LNHDA, SQIVND (reference sequence). The CDR3 is 14 amino acids. Trimming pared 5 bases from V and 8 bases from J, leaving 18 bases between. In DNA, the CDR3 is TGTGCCAGTAGTGCTCGGACCGCGACTGACGGCTACACCTTC. The encoded protein is CASSARTATDGYTF.

The rearrangement joins TRBV28 to TRBJ2-7; D ambiguous. Germline CDR1 MDHEN, CDR2 SYDVKM. Trimming shortened V by 3 bases and J by 3 bases, and 12 bases separated the two germline ends. The CDR3 contains 14 residues. The DNA for the CDR3 is TGTGCCAGCAGTTTCCCATCTAATGACTACGAGCAGTACTTC. This sequence encodes CASSFPSNDYEQYF. Filled out from reference TRBV28 and TRBJ2-7, the complete variable domain reads DVKVTQSSRYLVKRTGEKVFLECVQDMDHENMFWYRQDPGLGLRLIYFSYDVKMKEKGDIPEGYSVSREKKERFSLILESASTNQTSMYLCASSFPSNDYEQYFGPGTRLTVT.

The V call is TRBV15, the J call TRBJ1-2, with D perhaps TRBD1 (5 bases). CDR1 and CDR2 (germline): LNHNV, YYDKDF (reference sequence). Trimming left V 5 bases short and J 1 base short, with 11 bases between. The CDR3 runs to 14 residues. The CDR3 DNA follows: TGTGCCACCAGCCCCGGGACGGATAACTATGGCTACACCTTC. Translation: CATSPGTDNYGYTF. Together with reference TRBV15 and TRBJ1-2, the CDR3 gives the full variable domain: DAMVIQNPRYQVTQFGKPVTLSCSQTLNHNVMYWYQQKSSQAPKLLFHYYDKDFNNEADTPDNFQSRRPNTSFCFLDIRSPGLGDTAMYLCATSPGTDNYGYTFGSGTRLTVV.